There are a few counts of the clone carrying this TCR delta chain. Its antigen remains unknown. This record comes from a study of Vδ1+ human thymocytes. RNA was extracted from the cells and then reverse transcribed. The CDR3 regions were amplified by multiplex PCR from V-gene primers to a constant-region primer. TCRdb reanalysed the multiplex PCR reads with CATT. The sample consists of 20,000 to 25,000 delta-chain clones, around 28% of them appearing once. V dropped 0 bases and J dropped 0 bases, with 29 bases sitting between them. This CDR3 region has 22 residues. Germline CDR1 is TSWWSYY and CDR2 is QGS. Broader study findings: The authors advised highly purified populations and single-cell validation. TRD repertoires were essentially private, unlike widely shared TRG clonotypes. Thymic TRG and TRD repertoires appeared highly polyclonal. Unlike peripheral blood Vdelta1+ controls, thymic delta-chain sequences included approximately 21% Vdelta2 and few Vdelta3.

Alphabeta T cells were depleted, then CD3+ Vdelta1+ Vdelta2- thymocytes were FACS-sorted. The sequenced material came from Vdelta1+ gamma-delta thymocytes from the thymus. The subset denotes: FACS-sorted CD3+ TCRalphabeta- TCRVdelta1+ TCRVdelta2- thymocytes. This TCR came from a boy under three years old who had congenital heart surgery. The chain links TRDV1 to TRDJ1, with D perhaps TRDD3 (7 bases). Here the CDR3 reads CALGELRLPAYTGDRDTDKLIF. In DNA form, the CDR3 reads TGTGCTCTTGGGGAACTTAGGCTTCCTGCCTATACTGGGGATAGAGACACCGATAAACTCATCTTT.